These 9 T cell receptor beta chains originate from one sample sequenced in a study of shared clonotypes between healthy human individuals. TCRdb's table, derived via immunoSEQ multiplex PCR, lists solely in-frame clones and lacks some. In the table there are roughly 2.2 million clones, roughly 92% of which are singletons. Sequencing was done on a sample of naive CD4+ T cells from PBMCs. Regarding subset: CD45RA+ positively selected. The receptors were gathered from a man aged 18-30 years in good health. Some clones in this sample may be carry-over from other donors' samples.

The chain is built from TRBV6-5 and TRBJ2-3, with a possible D match to TRBD2 (5 bases). V lost 6 bases and J 5 bases, leaving 9 bases between the germline ends. Germline CDR1 is MNHEY and CDR2 is SVGAGI. CDR3 length: 12 residues. For the CDR3, the DNA is TGTGCCAGCAGCCAAGGAGGAGATACGCAGTATTTT. Translating it yields CASSQGGDTQYF.

The CDR3: CASSRARGGDTQYF. CDR3 bases: TGTGCCAGCTCACGGGCCAGGGGCGGTGATACGCAGTATTTT. V gene TRBV18 combines with J gene TRBJ2-3; a possible D gene is TRBD1 (6 bases). The CDR3 runs 14 residues. In germline, CDR1 is KGHSH, CDR2 LQKENI. Trimming removed 4 bases at V and 6 bases at J, with 14 bases between.

The V call is TRBV21-1, the J call TRBJ2-1; the listed D gene, TRBD1, was not tested against the DNA. TRBV21-1 is labeled a pseudogene. The CDR3 totals 14 residues. CDR3 DNA sequence: TGTGCCAGGCCAACCGGGACAGGGGGCAATGAGCAGTTCTTC. This translates into CARPTGTGGNEQFF.

The chain recombines TRBV5-4 with TRBJ2-7; tentative D call: TRBD2 (5 bases). V lost 4 bases, J lost 0 bases, and 8 bases lay in between. Germline V lookup: CDR1 SGHNT, CDR2 YYREEE (reference sequence). The CDR3 loop spans 13 amino acids. CDR3 sequence (DNA): TGTGCCAGCAGCAGAACTAGCTCCTACGAGCAGTACTTC. Protein sequence: CASSRTSSYEQYF. The complete variable domain, with remaining parts taken from reference TRBV5-4 and TRBJ2-7, reads ETGVTQSPTHLIKTRGQQVTLRCSSQSGHNTVSWYQQALGQGPQFIFQYYREEENGRGNFPPRFSGLQFPNYSSELNVNALELDDSALYLCASSRTSSYEQYFGPGTRLTVT.

This sequence joins TRBV5-4 and TRBJ2-1, with 7 bases aligning to TRBD2. The CDR3 totals 18 residues. With V trimmed by 4 bases and J by 4 bases, 17 bases remained unmatched. Germline V gene data show CDR1 as SGHNT and CDR2 as YYREEE (reference sequence). The chain's CDR3 is CASSGGGLSAVQYNEQFF. DNA of the CDR3: TGTGCCAGCAGCGGGGGGGGACTATCAGCGGTACAATACAATGAGCAGTTCTTC.

The V call is TRBV9, the J call TRBJ2-7, with D perhaps matching TRBD2 (6 bases). V gave up 4 bases and J gave up 10 bases, with 15 bases separating them. Germline V gives CDR1 SGDLS, CDR2 YYNGEE. This CDR3 has 12 amino acids. The CDR3 sequence: CASSQSGGEQYF. In DNA, the CDR3 is TGTGCCAGCAGCCAGTCCGGAGGGGAACAGTACTTC.

The chain uses TRBV10-3 and TRBJ2-3; no clear D. V lost 7 bases, J lost 6 bases, and 11 bases lay in between. This CDR3 is built from 12 residues. In germline, CDR1 is ENHRY, CDR2 SYGVKD. CDR3 sequence reads: CAIMSGYDTQYF. The CDR3 nucleotides read TGTGCCATCATGTCAGGCTACGATACGCAGTATTTT.

In regard to this clone: Other DNA sequences of this sample code for an identical CDR3. The chain uses TRBV19 and TRBJ2-6, with D possibly called TRBD1 or TRBD2 (5 bases each). The CDR3 covers 15 residues. Germline lookup yields CDR1 LNHDA and CDR2 SQIVND (reference sequence). Trimming took off 3 bases at V and 0 bases at J, with 6 bases between the two ends. The CDR3 is CASSIGASGANVLTF. The DNA of the CDR3 is TGTGCCAGTAGTATCGGGGCCTCTGGGGCCAACGTCCTGACTTTC.

The chain recombines TRBV28 with TRBJ2-7; 7 bases are shared with TRBD1. The junction had 4 bases not matched to a gene; V was cut back by 8 bases and J by 3 bases. The CDR3 runs 12 residues. The germline CDR1 and CDR2 sequences are MDHEN and SYDVKM. The CDR3 DNA reads as TGTGCCAGCTGGGACAGAAACTACGAGCAGTACTTC. Amino acids: CASWDRNYEQYF.